The clone carrying this T cell receptor beta chain appeared a few times. The sample comes from a study of T-cell reconstitution after alpha-beta-depleted transplantation in children. Germline V lookup: CDR1 ENHRY, CDR2 SYGVKD. The CDR3 has 13 amino acids. The V segment lost 6 bases and the J segment 5 bases; nucleotides outside the gene matches: 6. Using unique molecular identifiers, the investigators prepared the TCRbeta library. TCRdb recomputed calls from the PCR reads with MiXCR, one row per CDR3 protein. The profile covers about 270,000 distinct CDR3 sequences, with 9.9% appearing a single time and roughly a tenth taken by the ten largest.

The sample was PBMCs from the stem cell graft donor, taken from the stem cell graft. This chain links TRBV10-3 with TRBJ2-7, with 8 bases that match TRBD1. The sequence was collected from a human donor who donated a stem cell graft to a child with SCID. Here the CDR3 DNA reads TGTGCCATCAGAAGACAGGGGAAGAACGAGCAGTACTTC. Translation gives CAIRRQGKNEQYF.